This TCR beta chain was sequenced in a study of cytomegalovirus exposure and HLA in healthy donors. Study-wide results and limits: In vitro checks showed that a few CMV-associated chains really do target CMV antigens. The TCR clusters that emerged in the first cohort tended, a later analysis found, to co-occur in the roughly 110 validation repertoires. The study flagged some 180 TCR beta chains as cytomegalovirus-associated.

Using immunoSEQ multiplex PCR, the repertoire was profiled, and TCRdb retains in-frame clones only, with some absent. The table includes 200,000 or so clones, around 90% detected once. Details on this clone: What it binds is unknown.

The ends lost 0 bases at V and 5 bases at J; junction bases unmatched: 2. CDR3 length equals 14 residues. The V gene's germline CDR1 is SGDLS and CDR2 YYNGEE. The sequencing input was PBMCs. The chain combines TRBV9 with TRBJ2-1, with 7 bases fitting TRBD2. The receptor comes from a woman under 30 in good health and CMV-seropositive. The CDR3 DNA reads TGTGCCAGCAGCGTAGGCGGGGGTAACAATGAGCAGTTCTTC. Translated, it gives CASSVGGGNNEQFF.